This TCR beta chain was captured in a study of T cells in Graves' hyperthyroidism and ophthalmopathy. About the research overall: Initial diagnosis, before any treatment, was when peripheral blood was collected. Whole-study findings and limits: Ophthalmopathy was predicted by the model a median of approximately six months ahead of onset.

This clonotype was detected ten times or more. Its antigen is unidentified. It was considered stable Graves' hyperthyroidism when ophthalmopathy did not progress within 18 months. Exclusion of patients followed from uncontrolled infection, other autoimmune disease, pregnancy or lactation. Template material for amplifying TCR beta CDR3 regions consisted of RNA transcripts. During a first-round RT-PCR of the TCR CDR3, the HTBI primer set was used. TCRdb processed the multiplex PCR reads anew with MiXCR; each CDR3 protein has one entry. The sample records 340,000 or so distinct CDR3 sequences, around a sixth being singletons. The CDR3 sequence is 19 residues long. V shed 11 bases and J 4 bases; nucleotides not matched to a gene: 27. From germline, CDR1 is MNHNS and CDR2 SASEGT.

V is TRBV6-1 and J is TRBJ1-2; 8 bases align to TRBD1. The sequenced sample was blood. The sequence was collected from a man aged 30 to 39 with Graves' hyperthyroidism. The CDR3 loop is CAWVGRGLFMAPLGYGYTF. As DNA, the CDR3 is TGTGCCTGGGTTGGCAGGGGGCTTTTCATGGCCCCCCTTGGCTATGGCTACACCTTC.